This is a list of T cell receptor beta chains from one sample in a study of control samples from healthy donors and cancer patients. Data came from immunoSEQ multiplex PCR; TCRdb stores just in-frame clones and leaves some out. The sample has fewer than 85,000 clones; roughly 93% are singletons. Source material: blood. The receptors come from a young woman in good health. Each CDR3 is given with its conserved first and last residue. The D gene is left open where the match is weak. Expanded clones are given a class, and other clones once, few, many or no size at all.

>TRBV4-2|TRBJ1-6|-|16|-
CASSQEGGSYNSPLHF
TGTGCCAGCAGCCAAGAGGGGGGCTCCTATAATTCACCCCTCCACTTT
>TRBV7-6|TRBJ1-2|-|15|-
CASSLVGPGDTGYTF
TGTGCCAGCAGCTTAGTGGGACCAGGGGACACTGGCTACACCTTC
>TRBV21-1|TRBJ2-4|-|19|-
CASSKANGTSGEAKNIQYF
TGTGCCAGCAGCAAAGCCAATGGGACTAGCGGGGAAGCCAAAAACATTCAGTACTTC
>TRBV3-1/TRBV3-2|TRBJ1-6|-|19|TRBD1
CASSQDRPGTARWGSPLHF
TGTGCCAGCAGCCAAGATCGGCCCGGGACAGCAAGGTGGGGTTCACCCCTCCACTTT
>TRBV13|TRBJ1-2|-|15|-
CASSPQVALNYGYTF
TGTGCCAGCAGCCCGCAGGTCGCCCTAAATTATGGCTACACCTTC
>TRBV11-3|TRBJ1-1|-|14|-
CASSLGQGSTEAFF
TGTGCCAGCAGCTTAGGGCAGGGGAGCACTGAAGCTTTCTTT
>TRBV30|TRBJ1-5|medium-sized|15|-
CAWRSGDWGPQPQHF
TGTGCCTGGAGAAGTGGGGATTGGGGGCCTCAGCCCCAGCATTTT
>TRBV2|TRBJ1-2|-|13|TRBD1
CATRDREYYGYTF
TGTGCCACCAGGGACAGGGAGTATTATGGCTACACCTTC
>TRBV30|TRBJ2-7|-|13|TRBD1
CAWSGGQGYEQYF
TGTGCCTGGAGTGGGGGACAGGGCTACGAGCAGTACTTC
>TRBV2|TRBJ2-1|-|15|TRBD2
CASREATSGGYEQFF
TGTGCCAGCAGAGAAGCGACTAGCGGGGGTTATGAGCAGTTCTTC
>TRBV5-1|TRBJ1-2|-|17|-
CASSLAEGGPPNYGYTF
TGCGCCAGCAGCTTAGCCGAGGGGGGGCCTCCTAACTATGGCTACACCTTC
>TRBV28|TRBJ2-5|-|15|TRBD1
CASSPTGVLRETQYF
TGTGCCAGCAGTCCGACAGGGGTGCTTAGGGAGACCCAGTACTTC
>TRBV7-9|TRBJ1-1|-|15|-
CASSLGESRRSEAFF
TGTGCCAGCAGCTTAGGAGAGTCCCGCCGATCTGAAGCTTTCTTT
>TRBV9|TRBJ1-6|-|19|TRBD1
CASSVSNGGTGGPNSPLHF
TGTGCCAGCAGCGTCTCCAACGGTGGGACAGGGGGTCCTAATTCACCCCTCCACTTT
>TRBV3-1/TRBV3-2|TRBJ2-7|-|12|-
CASSHQGLEQYF
TGTGCCAGCAGCCATCAGGGTTTAGAGCAGTACTTC
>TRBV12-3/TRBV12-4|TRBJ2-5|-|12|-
CASSSGEETQYF
TGTGCCAGCAGTTCTGGGGAAGAGACCCAGTACTTC
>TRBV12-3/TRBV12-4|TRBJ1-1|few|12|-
CASSSYGAEAFF
TGTGCCAGCAGTTCGTATGGGGCTGAAGCTTTCTTT
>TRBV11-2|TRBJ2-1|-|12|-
CASSSDAREQFF
TGTGCCAGCAGCTCGGACGCGCGGGAGCAGTTCTTC
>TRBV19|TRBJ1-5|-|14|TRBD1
CASSIGTGRKPQHF
TGTGCCAGTAGTATAGGGACAGGGAGGAAGCCCCAGCATTTT
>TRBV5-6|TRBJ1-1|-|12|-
CASSLGLSEAFF
TGTGCCAGCAGCTTAGGACTCTCTGAAGCTTTCTTT
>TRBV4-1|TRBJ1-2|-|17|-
CASSLSPAGFRNYGYTF
TGCGCCAGCAGCCTCTCCCCGGCAGGGTTTAGGAACTATGGCTACACCTTC
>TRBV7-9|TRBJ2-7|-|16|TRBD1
CASSVGTGAYSYEQYF
TGTGCCAGCAGCGTAGGGACAGGGGCGTACTCCTACGAGCAGTACTTC
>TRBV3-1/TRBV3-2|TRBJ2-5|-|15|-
CASSQDPGGRETQYF
TGTGCCAGCAGCCAAGATCCAGGCGGAAGAGAGACCCAGTACTTC
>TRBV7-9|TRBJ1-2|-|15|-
CASSLPAGRDYGYTF
TGTGCCAGCAGCTTACCGGCAGGGCGGGACTATGGCTACACCTTC
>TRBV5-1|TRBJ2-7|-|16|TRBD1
CASSFGWGQSTYEQYF
TGCGCCAGCAGCTTTGGATGGGGACAGTCAACCTACGAGCAGTACTTC
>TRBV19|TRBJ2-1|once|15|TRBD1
CASNPGTGSYNEQFF
TGTGCCAGTAATCCCGGGACAGGGTCCTACAATGAGCAGTTCTTC
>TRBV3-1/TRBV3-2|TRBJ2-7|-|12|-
CASSRGLIEQYF
TGTGCCAGCAGCCGGGGGTTGATCGAGCAGTACTTC
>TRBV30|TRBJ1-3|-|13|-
CAWSVRGGNTIYF
TGTGCCTGGAGTGTAAGGGGTGGAAACACCATATATTTT
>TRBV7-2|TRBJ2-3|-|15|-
CASSPGDGPTDTQYF
TGTGCCAGCAGCCCAGGGGACGGACCCACAGATACGCAGTATTTT
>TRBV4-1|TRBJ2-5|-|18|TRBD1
CASSQEGRTGGFRETQYF
TGCGCCAGCAGCCAAGAGGGGCGGACAGGGGGATTCAGGGAGACCCAGTACTTC
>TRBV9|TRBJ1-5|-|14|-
CASSPEPRNQPQHF
TGTGCCAGCAGCCCAGAGCCCCGCAATCAGCCCCAGCATTTT
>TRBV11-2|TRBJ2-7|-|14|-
CASSYPRETYEQYF
TGTGCCAGCAGCTACCCCAGAGAAACGTACGAGCAGTACTTC
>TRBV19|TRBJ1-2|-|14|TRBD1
CASSTDRGSYGYTF
TGTGCCAGTAGTACCGACAGGGGAAGCTATGGCTACACCTTC
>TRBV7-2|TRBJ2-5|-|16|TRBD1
CASSRGSGTGRETQYF
TGTGCCAGCAGCAGAGGGTCCGGGACAGGGAGGGAGACCCAGTACTTC
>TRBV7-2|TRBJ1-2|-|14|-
CASSPRAPVYGYTF
TGTGCCAGCAGCCCCAGGGCCCCGGTCTATGGCTACACCTTC
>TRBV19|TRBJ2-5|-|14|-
CASSDIGGRRTQYF
TGTGCCAGTAGTGATATTGGGGGCCGGAGGACCCAGTACTTC
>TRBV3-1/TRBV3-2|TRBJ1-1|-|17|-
CASSRGLGTGWFTEAFF
TGTGCCAGCAGCCGAGGTCTCGGTACAGGGTGGTTCACTGAAGCTTTCTTT
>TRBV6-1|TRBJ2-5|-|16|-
CASSEMPRDLRETQYF
TGTGCCAGCAGTGAAATGCCCCGAGATTTGAGGGAGACCCAGTACTTC
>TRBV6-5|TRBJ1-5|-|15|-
CASSFDTASNQPQHF
TGTGCCAGCAGCTTCGACACCGCTAGCAATCAGCCCCAGCATTTT
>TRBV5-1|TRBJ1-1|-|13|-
CASSAPGAAEAFF
TGCGCCAGCAGCGCGCCGGGGGCCGCTGAAGCTTTCTTT
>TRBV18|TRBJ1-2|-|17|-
CASSPETFGQVIYGYTF
TGTGCCAGCTCACCAGAAACCTTTGGACAAGTCATCTATGGCTACACCTTC
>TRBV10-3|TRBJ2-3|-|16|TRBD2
CAIRLGQRGKTDTQYF
TGTGCCATCAGGTTGGGGCAGCGGGGGAAGACAGATACGCAGTATTTT
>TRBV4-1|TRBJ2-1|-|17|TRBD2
CASSQRLRGGTYNEQFF
TGCGCCAGCAGCCAACGACTTCGGGGGGGAACCTACAATGAGCAGTTCTTC
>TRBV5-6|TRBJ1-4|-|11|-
CASSLGAVTLF
TGTGCCAGCAGCTTGGGAGCGGTAACCCTTTTT
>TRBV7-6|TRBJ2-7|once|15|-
CASSLGGQSSYEQYF
TGTGCCAGCAGCTTAGGGGGACAAAGCTCCTACGAGCAGTACTTC
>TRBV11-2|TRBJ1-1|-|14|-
CASSLWGRDTEAFF
TGTGCCAGCAGCTTATGGGGGCGCGACACTGAAGCTTTCTTT